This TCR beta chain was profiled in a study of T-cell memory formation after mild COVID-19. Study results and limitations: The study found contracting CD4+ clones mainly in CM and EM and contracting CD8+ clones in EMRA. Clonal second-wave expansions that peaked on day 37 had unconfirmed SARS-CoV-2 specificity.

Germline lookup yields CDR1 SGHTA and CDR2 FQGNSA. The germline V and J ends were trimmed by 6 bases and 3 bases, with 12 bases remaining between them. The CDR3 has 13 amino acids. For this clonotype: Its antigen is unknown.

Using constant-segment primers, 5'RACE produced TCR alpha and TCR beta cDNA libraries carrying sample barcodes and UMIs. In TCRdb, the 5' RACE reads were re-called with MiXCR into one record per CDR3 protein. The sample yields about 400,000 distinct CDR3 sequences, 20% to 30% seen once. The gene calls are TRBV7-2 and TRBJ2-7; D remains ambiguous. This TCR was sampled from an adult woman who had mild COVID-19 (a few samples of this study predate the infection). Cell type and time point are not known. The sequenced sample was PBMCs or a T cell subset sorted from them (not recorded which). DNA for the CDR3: TGTGCCAGCAGGGAAACCCCAAGCTACGAGCAGTACTTC. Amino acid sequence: CASRETPSYEQYF. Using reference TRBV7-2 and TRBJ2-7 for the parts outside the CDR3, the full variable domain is GAGVSQSPSNKVTEKGKDVELRCDPISGHTALYWYRQSLGQGLEFLIYFQGNSAPDKSGLPSDRFSAERTGGSVSTLTIQRTQQEDSAVYLCASRETPSYEQYFGPGTRLTVT.